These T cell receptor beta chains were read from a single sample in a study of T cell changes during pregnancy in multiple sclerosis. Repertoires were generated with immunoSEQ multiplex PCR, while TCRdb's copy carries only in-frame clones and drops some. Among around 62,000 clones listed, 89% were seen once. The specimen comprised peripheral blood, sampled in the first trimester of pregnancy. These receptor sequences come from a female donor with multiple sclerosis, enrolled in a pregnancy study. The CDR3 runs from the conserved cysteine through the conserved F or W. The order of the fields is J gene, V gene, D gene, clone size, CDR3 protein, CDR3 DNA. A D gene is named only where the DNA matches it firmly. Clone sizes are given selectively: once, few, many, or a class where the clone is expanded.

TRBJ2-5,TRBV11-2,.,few,CASNNPWGDQETQYF,TGTGCCAGCAACAATCCGTGGGGGGACCAAGAGACCCAGTACTTC
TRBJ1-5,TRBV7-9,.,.,CASSLEDGGNQPQHF,TGTGCCAGCAGCTTGGAGGACGGAGGAAATCAGCCCCAGCATTTT
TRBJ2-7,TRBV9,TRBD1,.,CASSAQGVSSYEQYF,TGTGCCAGCAGCGCACAGGGGGTTAGCTCCTACGAGCAGTACTTC
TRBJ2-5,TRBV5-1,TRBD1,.,CASSATGTGRETQYF,TGCGCCAGCAGCGCTACCGGGACAGGGCGGGAGACCCAGTACTTC
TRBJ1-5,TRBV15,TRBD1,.,CATSREGWGQGARQPQHF,TGTGCCACCAGCAGAGAGGGGTGGGGACAGGGGGCGCGACAGCCCCAGCATTTT
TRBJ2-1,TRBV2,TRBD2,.,CARPRGRRTNSYNEQFF,TGTGCCAGACCACGCGGGAGACGAACGAACTCCTACAATGAGCAGTTCTTC
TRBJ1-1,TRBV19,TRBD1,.,CASSRGQVNTEAFF,TGTGCCAGTAGTAGGGGACAGGTGAACACTGAAGCTTTCTTT
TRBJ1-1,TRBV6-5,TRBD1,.,CASSYSDRGTEAFF,TGTGCCAGCAGTTACTCGGACAGGGGGACTGAAGCTTTCTTT
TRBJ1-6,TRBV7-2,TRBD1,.,CASSFPGQNSPLHF,TGTGCCAGCAGCTTTCCGGGACAGAATTCACCCCTCCACTTT
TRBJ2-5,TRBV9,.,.,CASSIGSTGETQYF,TGTGCCAGCAGCATCGGTTCGACGGGGGAGACCCAGTACTTC
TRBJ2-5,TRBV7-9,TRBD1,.,CAAQSFRGQETQYF,TGTGCCGCCCAATCCTTCAGGGGGCAAGAGACCCAGTACTTC
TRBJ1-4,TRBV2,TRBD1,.,CASTVDRGLEKLFF,TGTGCCAGCACCGTGGACAGGGGGCTTGAAAAACTGTTTTTT
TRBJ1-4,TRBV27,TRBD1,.,CASSLRPKGQVWEKLFF,TGTGCCAGCAGTTTACGCCCAAAGGGACAGGTGTGGGAAAAACTGTTTTTT
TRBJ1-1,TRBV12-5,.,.,CASGLSNVRDTEAFF,TGTGCTAGTGGTTTGTCCAACGTGAGGGACACTGAAGCTTTCTTT
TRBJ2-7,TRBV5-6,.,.,CASSLRLLEQYF,TGTGCCAGCAGCTTGCGGCTACTAGAGCAGTACTTC
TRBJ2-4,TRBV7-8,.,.,CASSLDSLAKNIQYF,TGTGCCAGCAGCTTGGACAGTCTAGCCAAAAACATTCAGTACTTC
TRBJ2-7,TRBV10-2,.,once,CASGTGLYEQYF,TGCGCCAGCGGTACAGGGCTCTACGAGCAGTACTTC
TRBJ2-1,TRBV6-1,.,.,CASTGGHSYNEQFF,TGTGCCAGCACAGGGGGGCACTCCTACAATGAGCAGTTCTTC
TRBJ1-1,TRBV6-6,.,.,CASTWNTEAFF,TGTGCCAGCACCTGGAACACTGAAGCTTTCTTT
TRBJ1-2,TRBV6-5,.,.,CASGMDSNYGYTF,TGTGCCAGCGGAATGGACAGCAACTATGGCTACACCTTC
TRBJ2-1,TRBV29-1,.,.,CSVARQADYNEQFF,TGCAGCGTTGCCCGACAGGCAGATTACAATGAGCAGTTCTTC
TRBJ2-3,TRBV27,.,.,CASSLLAPSTDTQYF,TGTGCCAGCAGTTTATTAGCACCTAGCACAGATACGCAGTATTTT
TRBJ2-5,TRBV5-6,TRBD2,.,CASSFEPLTSGVSLMAQYF,TGTGCCAGCAGCTTCGAACCCCTGACTAGCGGGGTTTCTTTGATGGCCCAGTACTTC
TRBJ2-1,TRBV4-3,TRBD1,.,CASSQSLTGVWTNEQFF,TGCGCCAGCAGCCAATCCCTCACAGGGGTTTGGACGAATGAGCAGTTCTTC